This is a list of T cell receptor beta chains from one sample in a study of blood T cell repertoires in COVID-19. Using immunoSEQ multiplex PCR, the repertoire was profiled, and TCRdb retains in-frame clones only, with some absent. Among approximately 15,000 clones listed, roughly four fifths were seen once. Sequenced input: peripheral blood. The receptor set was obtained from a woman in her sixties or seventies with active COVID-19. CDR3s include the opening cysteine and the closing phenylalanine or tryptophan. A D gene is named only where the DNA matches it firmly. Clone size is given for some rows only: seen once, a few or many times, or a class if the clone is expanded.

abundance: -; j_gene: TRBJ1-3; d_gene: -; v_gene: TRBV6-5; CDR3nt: TGTGCCAGCAGCACAGGAGACACCATATATTTT; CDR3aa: CASSTGDTIYF
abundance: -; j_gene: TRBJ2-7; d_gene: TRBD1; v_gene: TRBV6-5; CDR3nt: TGTGCCACTAAGGGACAGACCTACGAGCAGTACTTC; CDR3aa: CATKGQTYEQYF
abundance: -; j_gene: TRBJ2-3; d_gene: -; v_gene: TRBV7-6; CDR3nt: TGTGCCAGCAGCTTAAAAGGAGGCACAGATACGCAGTATTTT; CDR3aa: CASSLKGGTDTQYF
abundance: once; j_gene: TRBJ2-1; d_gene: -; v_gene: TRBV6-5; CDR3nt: TGTGCCAGCAGTTATTCGGGTAGCAATGAGCAGTTCTTC; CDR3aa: CASSYSGSNEQFF
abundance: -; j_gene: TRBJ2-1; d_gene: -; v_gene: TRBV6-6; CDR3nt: TGTGCCAGCAGTTACTCGCCGGGGTTTGAGCAGTTCTTC; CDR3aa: CASSYSPGFEQFF
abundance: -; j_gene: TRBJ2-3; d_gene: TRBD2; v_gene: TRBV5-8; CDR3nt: TGTGCCAGCAGCTTACTAGCGGGAGGTGGAGATACGCAGTATTTT; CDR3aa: CASSLLAGGGDTQYF
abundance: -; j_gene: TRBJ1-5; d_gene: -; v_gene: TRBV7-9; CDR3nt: TGTGCCAGCAGCTTAGGTAGCGGCAGCCCTAATCAGCCCCAGCATTTT; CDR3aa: CASSLGSGSPNQPQHF
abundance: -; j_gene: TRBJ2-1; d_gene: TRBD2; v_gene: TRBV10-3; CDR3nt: TGTGCCATCAGTGCTAGCGGGAGGCCCGATGAGCAGTTCTTC; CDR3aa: CAISASGRPDEQFF
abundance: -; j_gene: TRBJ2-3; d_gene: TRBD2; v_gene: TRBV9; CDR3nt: TGTGCCAGCAGCGTAGAGCTAGCGGGAGGTTCAGATACGCAGTATTTT; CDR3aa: CASSVELAGGSDTQYF
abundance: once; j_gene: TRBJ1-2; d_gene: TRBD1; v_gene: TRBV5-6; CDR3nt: TGTGCCAGCAGCTTAGGTCGGACAGGCGTCTATGGCTACACCTTC; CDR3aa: CASSLGRTGVYGYTF
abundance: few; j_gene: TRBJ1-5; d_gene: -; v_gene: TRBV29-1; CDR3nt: TGCAGCGTTGTCGACGGGTGGAGCAATCAGCCCCAGCATTTT; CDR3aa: CSVVDGWSNQPQHF
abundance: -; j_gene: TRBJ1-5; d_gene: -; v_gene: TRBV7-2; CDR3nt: TGTGCCAGCAGCTTGTGGGGGGGTGGTCAGCCCCAGCATTTT; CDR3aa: CASSLWGGGQPQHF
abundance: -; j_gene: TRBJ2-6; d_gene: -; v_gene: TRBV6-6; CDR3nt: TGTGCCAGCATGGGCCCGGCAGGAACCGGGGCCAACGTCCTGACTTTC; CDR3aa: CASMGPAGTGANVLTF
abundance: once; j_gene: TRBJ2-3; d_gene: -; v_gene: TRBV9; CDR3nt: TGTGCCAGCAGCGTAGGGGGTTCCAGCGGCGGCCAAGATACGCAGTATTTT; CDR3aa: CASSVGGSSGGQDTQYF
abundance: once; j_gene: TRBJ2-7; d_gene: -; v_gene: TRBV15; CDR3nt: TGTGCCACCAGCAGAGAGGTGGCGGCTAGATACGAGCAGTACTTC; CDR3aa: CATSREVAARYEQYF
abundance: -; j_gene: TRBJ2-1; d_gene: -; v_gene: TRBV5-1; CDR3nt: TGCGCCAGCAGCTTGGGCCTTATGGCCAATGAGCAGTTCTTC; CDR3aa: CASSLGLMANEQFF
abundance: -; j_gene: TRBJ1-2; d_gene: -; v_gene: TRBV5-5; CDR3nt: TGTGCCAGCAGCTTGGGTCCAGGGGATGGCTACACCTTC; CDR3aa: CASSLGPGDGYTF
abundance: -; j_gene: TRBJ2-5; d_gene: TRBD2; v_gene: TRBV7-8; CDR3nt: TGTGCCAGCAGCGCCCCCACTAGCGGGATCCAAGAGACCCAGTACTTC; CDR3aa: CASSAPTSGIQETQYF